A selection of T cell receptor beta chains follows, all from one sample in a study of cytomegalovirus exposure and HLA in healthy donors. The method was immunoSEQ multiplex PCR; TCRdb's version includes in-frame clones alone and lacks a portion of them. The sample totals fewer than 60,000 clones. The sample taken for sequencing was PBMCs. The source is a woman in her twenties or thirties in good health and CMV-seropositive. CDR3s include the opening cysteine and the closing phenylalanine or tryptophan. The D gene is left open where the match is weak.

v_call: TRBV4-1
d_call: NA
j_call: TRBJ1-2
cdr3_nt: TGCGCCAGCAGCCAAGATAGGCTGGGGGGTGGGAACTATGGCTACACCTTC
cdr3_aa: CASSQDRLGGGNYGYTF

v_call: TRBV5-5
d_call: NA
j_call: TRBJ2-7
cdr3_nt: TGTGCCAGCAGTCCACAGGGGGGAGGGGAGCAGTACTTC
cdr3_aa: CASSPQGGGEQYF

v_call: TRBV18
d_call: NA
j_call: TRBJ2-3
cdr3_nt: TGTGCCAGCTCACCACTAGGTGTGGGACTTGGACTCACAGATACGCAGTATTTT
cdr3_aa: CASSPLGVGLGLTDTQYF

v_call: TRBV10-3
d_call: TRBD2
j_call: TRBJ2-1
cdr3_nt: TGTGCCATCAGTTTTATCGCGGGAGAGGCCTACAATGAGCAGTTCTTC
cdr3_aa: CAISFIAGEAYNEQFF

v_call: TRBV27
d_call: NA
j_call: TRBJ2-5
cdr3_nt: TGTGCCAGCAGTTTGAGTGAGGGAGAGACCCAGTACTTC
cdr3_aa: CASSLSEGETQYF

v_call: TRBV5-1
d_call: TRBD1
j_call: TRBJ2-7
cdr3_nt: TGCGCCAGCAGCCGGGACAGTTATACCTACGAGCAGTACTTC
cdr3_aa: CASSRDSYTYEQYF

v_call: TRBV6-1
d_call: NA
j_call: TRBJ1-5
cdr3_nt: TGTGCCAGCACGCAACAGGTCAATCAGCCCCAGCATTTT
cdr3_aa: CASTQQVNQPQHF

v_call: TRBV9
d_call: NA
j_call: TRBJ2-5
cdr3_nt: TGTGCCAGCAGCGTAGGTGGAGATTCGGAGACCCAGTACTTC
cdr3_aa: CASSVGGDSETQYF

v_call: TRBV19
d_call: TRBD1
j_call: TRBJ1-1
cdr3_nt: TGTGCCAGTTGCACAGGGGGCCCTGAAGCTTTCTTT
cdr3_aa: CASCTGGPEAFF

v_call: TRBV5-1
d_call: NA
j_call: TRBJ1-6
cdr3_nt: TGCGCCAGCAGCTTGGTCGCAGCGGGGGTGGGTAATTCACCCCTCCACTTT
cdr3_aa: CASSLVAAGVGNSPLHF

v_call: TRBV6-5
d_call: TRBD1
j_call: TRBJ1-1
cdr3_nt: TGTGCCAGCAGTGAAACAGGGGTGACTGAAGCTTTCTTT
cdr3_aa: CASSETGVTEAFF

v_call: TRBV5-7
d_call: TRBD2
j_call: TRBJ2-7
cdr3_nt: TGTGCCACCCCGGGACTAGCGGGAGCTGTTGAGATCCACGAGCAGTACTTC
cdr3_aa: CATPGLAGAVEIHEQYF

v_call: TRBV28
d_call: NA
j_call: TRBJ2-7
cdr3_nt: TGTGCCAGCAGTCTGAGCTCCTACGAGCAGTACTTC
cdr3_aa: CASSLSSYEQYF

v_call: TRBV30
d_call: TRBD2
j_call: TRBJ2-3
cdr3_nt: TGTGCCTGGAGAGCGGGAGGTGTCACAGATACGCAGTATTTT
cdr3_aa: CAWRAGGVTDTQYF

v_call: TRBV6-5
d_call: TRBD2
j_call: TRBJ2-7
cdr3_nt: TGTGCCAGCAGTTACTCTAGCGGGAGTTCTACCTACGAGCAGTACTTC
cdr3_aa: CASSYSSGSSTYEQYF

v_call: TRBV12-5
d_call: NA
j_call: TRBJ2-5
cdr3_nt: TGTGCTAGTGGTCCTCCGACAGAAGAGACCCAGTACTTC
cdr3_aa: CASGPPTEETQYF

v_call: TRBV19
d_call: NA
j_call: TRBJ1-1
cdr3_nt: TGTGCCAGTAGTATACCGGGGAACACTGAAGCTTTCTTT
cdr3_aa: CASSIPGNTEAFF

v_call: TRBV28
d_call: TRBD1
j_call: TRBJ2-7
cdr3_nt: TGTGCCAGCAGTGTCCAAGGGCAGGGGGCCAGGGACGAGCAGTACTTC
cdr3_aa: CASSVQGQGARDEQYF

v_call: TRBV27
d_call: TRBD1
j_call: TRBJ2-7
cdr3_nt: TGTGCCAGCAGCCGGACAGGGCCCTACGAGCAGTACTTC
cdr3_aa: CASSRTGPYEQYF

v_call: TRBV4-1
d_call: NA
j_call: TRBJ2-7
cdr3_nt: TGCGCCAGCAGCCAACGTAGCGGACGCTACGAGCAGTACTTC
cdr3_aa: CASSQRSGRYEQYF

v_call: TRBV25-1
d_call: TRBD1
j_call: TRBJ2-2
cdr3_nt: TGTGCCAGCGAGGACAGGGGGCTTAGCGGGGAGCTGTTTTTT
cdr3_aa: CASEDRGLSGELFF

v_call: TRBV20-1
d_call: NA
j_call: TRBJ2-5
cdr3_nt: TGCAGTGCTAGCCACCAAGAGAACCAGTACTTC
cdr3_aa: CSASHQENQYF

v_call: TRBV9
d_call: TRBD2
j_call: TRBJ2-3
cdr3_nt: TGTGCCAGCAGTGCGGGACTAGCGGGGTCGACCACAGATACGCAGTATTTT
cdr3_aa: CASSAGLAGSTTDTQYF

v_call: TRBV6-1
d_call: NA
j_call: TRBJ1-1
cdr3_nt: TGTGCCAGCAGTGAATATCAGGGATCCGAAGCTTTCTTT
cdr3_aa: CASSEYQGSEAFF

v_call: TRBV2
d_call: NA
j_call: TRBJ2-6
cdr3_nt: TGTGCCAGCAGTCAGAGCGCAGTCTCTGGGGCCAACGTCCTGACTTTC
cdr3_aa: CASSQSAVSGANVLTF

v_call: TRBV4-1
d_call: NA
j_call: TRBJ1-5
cdr3_nt: TGCGCCAGCAGCCAAGCTTCTAGCAATCAGCCCCAGCATTTT
cdr3_aa: CASSQASSNQPQHF

v_call: TRBV29-1
d_call: NA
j_call: TRBJ1-4
cdr3_nt: TGCAGCGTCGCCACCGGGAACAAAAATGAAAAACTGTTTTTT
cdr3_aa: CSVATGNKNEKLFF